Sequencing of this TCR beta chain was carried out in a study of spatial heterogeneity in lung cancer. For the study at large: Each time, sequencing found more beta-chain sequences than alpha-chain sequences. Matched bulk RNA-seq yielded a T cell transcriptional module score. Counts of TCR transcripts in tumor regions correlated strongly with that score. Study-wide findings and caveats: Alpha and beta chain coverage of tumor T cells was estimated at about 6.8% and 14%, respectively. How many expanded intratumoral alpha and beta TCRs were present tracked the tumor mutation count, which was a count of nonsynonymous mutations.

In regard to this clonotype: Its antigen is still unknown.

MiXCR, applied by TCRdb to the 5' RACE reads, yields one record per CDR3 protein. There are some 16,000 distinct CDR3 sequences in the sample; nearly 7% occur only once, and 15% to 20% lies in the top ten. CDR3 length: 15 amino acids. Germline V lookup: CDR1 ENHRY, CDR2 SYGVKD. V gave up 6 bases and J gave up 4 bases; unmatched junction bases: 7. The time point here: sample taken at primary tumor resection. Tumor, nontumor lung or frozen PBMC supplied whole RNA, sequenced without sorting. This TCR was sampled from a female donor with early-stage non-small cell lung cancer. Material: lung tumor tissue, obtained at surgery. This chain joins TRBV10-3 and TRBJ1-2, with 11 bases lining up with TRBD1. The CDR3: CAISGQDRGLYGYTF. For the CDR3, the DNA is TGTGCCATCAGCGGGCAGGACAGGGGGCTCTATGGCTACACCTTC.